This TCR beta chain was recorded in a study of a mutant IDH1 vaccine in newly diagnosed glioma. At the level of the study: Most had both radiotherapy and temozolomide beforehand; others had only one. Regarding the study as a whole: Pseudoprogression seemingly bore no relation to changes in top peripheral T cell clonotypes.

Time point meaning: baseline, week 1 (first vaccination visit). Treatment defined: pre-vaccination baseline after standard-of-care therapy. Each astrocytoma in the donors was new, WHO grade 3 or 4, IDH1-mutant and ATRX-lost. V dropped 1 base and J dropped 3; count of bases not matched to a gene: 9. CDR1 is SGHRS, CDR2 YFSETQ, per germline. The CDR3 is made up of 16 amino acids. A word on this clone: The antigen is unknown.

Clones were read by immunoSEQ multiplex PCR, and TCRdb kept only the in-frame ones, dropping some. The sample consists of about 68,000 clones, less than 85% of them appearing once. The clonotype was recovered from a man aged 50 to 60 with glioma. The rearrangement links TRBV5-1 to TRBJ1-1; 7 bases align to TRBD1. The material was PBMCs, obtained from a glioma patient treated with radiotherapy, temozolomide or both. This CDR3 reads CASSLRQGSSDTEAFF. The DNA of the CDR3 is TGCGCCAGCAGCTTGAGACAGGGAAGTTCAGACACTGAAGCTTTCTTT. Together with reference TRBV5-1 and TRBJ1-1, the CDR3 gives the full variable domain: KAGVTQTPRYLIKTRGQQVTLSCSPISGHRSVSWYQQTPGQGLQFLFEYFSETQRNKGNFPGRFSGRQFSNSRSEMNVSTLELGDSALYLCASSLRQGSSDTEAFFGQGTRLTVV.